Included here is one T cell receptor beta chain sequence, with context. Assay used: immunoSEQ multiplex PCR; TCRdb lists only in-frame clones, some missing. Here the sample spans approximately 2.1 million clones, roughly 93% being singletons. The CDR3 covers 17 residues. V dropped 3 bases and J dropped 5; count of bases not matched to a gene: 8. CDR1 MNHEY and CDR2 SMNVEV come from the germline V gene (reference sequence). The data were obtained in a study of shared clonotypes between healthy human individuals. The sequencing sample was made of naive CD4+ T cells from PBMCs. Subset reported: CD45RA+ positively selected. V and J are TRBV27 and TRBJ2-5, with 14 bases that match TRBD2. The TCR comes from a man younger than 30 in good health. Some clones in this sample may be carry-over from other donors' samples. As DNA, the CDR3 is TGTGCCAGCAGTTTCGGTACTGGACTAGCGGGAGGCGAGACCCAGTACTTC. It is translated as CASSFGTGLAGGETQYF.